A selection of T cell receptor beta chains follows, all from one sample in a study of cytomegalovirus exposure and HLA in healthy donors. Measured with immunoSEQ multiplex PCR; TCRdb has only the in-frame clones, and not every one. Of around 130,000 clones listed, around 77% are singletons. Sequenced sample: PBMCs. The source is a man aged 18-30 years in good health and CMV-seropositive. Both conserved end residues are part of each CDR3. The D gene is left open where the match is weak. The size entry is marked missing in some rows and otherwise reads once, few, many or a size class.

v_gene	abundance	j_gene	len	d_gene	CDR3aa	CDR3nt
TRBV7-6	few	TRBJ2-5	15	-	CASSARPSGQETQYF	TGTGCCAGCAGCGCCCGGCCGAGCGGACAAGAGACCCAGTACTTC
TRBV18	-	TRBJ2-7	14	TRBD1	CASSRTGGSYEQYF	TGTGCCAGTTCCCGGACAGGGGGTTCCTACGAGCAGTACTTC
TRBV2	-	TRBJ1-2	12	TRBD1	CASPRGLEGYTF	TGTGCCAGCCCGAGGGGGCTGGAAGGCTACACCTTC
TRBV7-6	-	TRBJ2-7	15	TRBD1	CASSRGTGRSYEQYF	TGTGCCAGCAGCCGGGGGACAGGCAGATCCTACGAGCAGTACTTC
TRBV5-5	-	TRBJ2-5	14	-	CASSPAGQLETQYF	TGTGCCAGCAGCCCGGCGGGACAGTTGGAGACCCAGTACTTC
TRBV10-1	once	TRBJ2-2	16	-	CASSESPGSVTGELFF	TGCGCCAGCAGTGAGTCGCCAGGGTCGGTTACCGGGGAGCTGTTTTTT
TRBV4-1	once	TRBJ2-3	15	-	CASSTILASTDTQYF	TGCGCCAGCAGCACTATCCTAGCTAGCACAGATACGCAGTATTTT
TRBV6-5	-	TRBJ1-1	11	-	CASRVAAEAFF	TGTGCCAGCAGGGTGGCGGCTGAAGCTTTCTTT
TRBV7-9	-	TRBJ1-1	12	-	CASSLARAEAFF	TGTGCCAGCAGCTTAGCCCGGGCTGAAGCTTTCTTT
TRBV6-5	-	TRBJ2-7	15	-	CASSSSRGSSYEQYF	TGTGCCAGCAGTTCCTCGAGAGGGAGTAGCTACGAGCAGTACTTC
TRBV6-1	-	TRBJ2-7	13	-	CASSERGNYEQYF	TGTGCCAGCAGTGAACGGGGGAACTACGAGCAGTACTTC
TRBV27	-	TRBJ2-3	17	TRBD2	CASRPAGTSGTTDTQYF	TGTGCCAGCAGGCCAGCCGGGACTAGCGGAACCACAGATACGCAGTATTTT
TRBV5-8	-	TRBJ2-7	15	TRBD1	CASSSPGQGSYEQYF	TGTGCCAGCAGCTCCCCGGGACAGGGCTCCTACGAGCAGTACTTC
TRBV4-1	-	TRBJ1-5	16	TRBD1	CASSQARTGDGQPQHF	TGCGCCAGCAGCCAAGCTAGGACAGGGGATGGGCAGCCCCAGCATTTT
TRBV30	-	TRBJ1-2	13	TRBD1	CAWTLRGTYGYTF	TGTGCCTGGACACTCAGGGGGACCTATGGCTACACCTTC
TRBV5-1	-	TRBJ2-3	14	-	CAGSLSGSTDTQYF	TGCGCCGGCAGCTTGAGTGGCAGCACAGATACGCAGTATTTT
TRBV2	once	TRBJ2-3	15	TRBD2	CASRIAGGAPDTQYF	TGTGCCAGCAGGATAGCGGGGGGCGCCCCCGATACGCAGTATTTT
TRBV27	-	TRBJ2-1	14	TRBD1	CASSLLDRHNEQFF	TGTGCCAGCAGCTTATTGGACAGGCACAATGAGCAGTTCTTC
TRBV7-6	-	TRBJ1-4	16	-	CASSLSRGLGNEKLFF	TGTGCCAGCAGCCTAAGTAGGGGCTTGGGGAATGAAAAACTGTTTTTT
TRBV11-1	-	TRBJ2-3	15	TRBD1	CASSSRQGNTDTQYF	TGTGCCAGCAGCTCAAGACAGGGCAACACAGATACGCAGTATTTT
TRBV11-2	-	TRBJ2-7	15	-	CASSSLERGDYEQYF	TGTGCCAGCAGCTCCCTCGAAAGGGGCGATTACGAGCAGTACTTC